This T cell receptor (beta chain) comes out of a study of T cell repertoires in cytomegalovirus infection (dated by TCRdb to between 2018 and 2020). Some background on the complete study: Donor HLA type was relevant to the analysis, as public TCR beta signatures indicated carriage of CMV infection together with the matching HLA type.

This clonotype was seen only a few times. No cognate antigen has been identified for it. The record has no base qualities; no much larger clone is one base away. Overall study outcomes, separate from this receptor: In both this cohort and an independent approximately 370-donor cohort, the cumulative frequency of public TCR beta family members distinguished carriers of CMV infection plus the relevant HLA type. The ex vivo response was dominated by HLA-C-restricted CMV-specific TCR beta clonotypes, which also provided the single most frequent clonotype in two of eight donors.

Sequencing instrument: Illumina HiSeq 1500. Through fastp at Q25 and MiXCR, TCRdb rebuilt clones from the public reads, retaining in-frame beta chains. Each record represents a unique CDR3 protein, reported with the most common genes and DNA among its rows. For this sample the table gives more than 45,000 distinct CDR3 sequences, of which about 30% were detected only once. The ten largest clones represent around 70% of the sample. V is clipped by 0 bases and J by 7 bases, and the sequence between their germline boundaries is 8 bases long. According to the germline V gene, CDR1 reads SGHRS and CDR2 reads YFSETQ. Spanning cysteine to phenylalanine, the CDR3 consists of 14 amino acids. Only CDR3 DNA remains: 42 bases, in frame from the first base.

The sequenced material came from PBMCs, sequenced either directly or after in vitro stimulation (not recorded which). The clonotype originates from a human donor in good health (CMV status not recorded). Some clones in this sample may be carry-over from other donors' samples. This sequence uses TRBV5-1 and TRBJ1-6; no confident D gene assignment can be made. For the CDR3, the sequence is CASSLGVRNSPLHF. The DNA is TGCGCCAGCAGCTTGGGGGTTCGGAATTCACCCCTCCACTTT.